This T cell receptor (beta chain) stems from a study of control samples from healthy donors and cancer patients. V lost 3 bases and J 1 base, leaving 13 bases between the germline ends. Germline CDR1 and CDR2: SGHRS and YFSETQ. The CDR3 sequence is 15 residues long. Some clones are missing from TCRdb's copy, which holds only in-frame ones; the method was immunoSEQ multiplex PCR. The sample lists 140,000 or so clones; more than 85% were seen once. This sequence joins TRBV5-1 and TRBJ1-1; D call uncertain. Sequencing was performed on blood. The TCR was taken from a man aged 25-45 years in good health. CDR3 coding DNA: TGCGCCAGCAGCTCCCGCGGACGGGAGAACACTGAAGCTTTCTTT. Residues: CASSSRGRENTEAFF. The variable domain in full, with the rest retrieved from reference TRBV5-1 and TRBJ1-1, is KAGVTQTPRYLIKTRGQQVTLSCSPISGHRSVSWYQQTPGQGLQFLFEYFSETQRNKGNFPGRFSGRQFSNSRSEMNVSTLELGDSALYLCASSSRGRENTEAFFGQGTRLTVV.